Described below is a single T cell receptor beta chain sequence and its context. This clonotype is characterized as medium-sized (0.01 to 0.1%). Its antigen remains undetermined. No much larger clone exists at a distance of one base, and base qualities are not known. Amplification of full-length TCR variable regions was done by 5' RACE PCR using constant-region reverse primers, and this step was followed by semi-nested PCR with Nested Universal Primer A. The ReliaPrep RNA Cell Miniprep System was used to extract total RNA, which was then reverse transcribed into 5'RACE-ready cDNA with the SMARTer RACE 5'/3' Kit. An Illumina MiSeq was used to sequence the full-length TCR alpha and beta libraries, which had been barcoded with multiplex adaptors. For the original study's pipeline: For each of nine subset-tissue groups, sequencing data from the five patients were pooled, and the groups were compared by unsupervised clustering of TCR gene usage. The Morisita-Horn index was used to calculate repertoire similarity, with shared sequences weighted according to their contribution to each repertoire. TCRdb itself trimmed the public reads at Q25 with fastp, ran MiXCR and retained productive beta chains. Entries that share a CDR3 protein sequence are merged under the most common genes and DNA. These V and J calls originate from TCRdb's pipeline instead of the authors' own analysis. This sample has some 60,000 distinct CDR3 sequences in its table, and more than 25% of those were observed once. The top ten constitute 2.3% of the sample.

Naive CD4+ T cells were purified with the Miltenyi Naive CD4+ T Cell Isolation kit, with Tregs depleted using CD25 microbeads. Tregs, naive and memory CD4+ T cells from tumor, blood and ipsilateral draining lymph nodes of five or six breast cancer patients underwent full-length TCR alpha and beta sequencing. Tumor tissue and lymph nodes obtained by ipsilateral axillary dissection were perfused with PBS, cut into small pieces and digested using collagenase I and hyaluronidase. A purity exceeding 90% was confirmed by FACS for the sorted cell populations. The entry originates in a study (dated by TCRdb to between 2014 and 2017). Regarding the complete study: The study set out to test whether tumor-infiltrating Tregs in breast cancer get recruited from blood Tregs or are instead converted in situ from other CD4+ T cell subsets.

Results and caveats for the whole study, not just this receptor: The TCR gene usage of tumor memory CD4+ T cells clustered together with blood and lymph node memory CD4+ cells and with lymph node naive CD4+ cells. The TCR alpha and beta sequences of tumor-infiltrating Tregs showed the greatest overlap with tumor naive CD4+ T cells, followed by blood naive CD4+ T cells. The larger-cohort validation was restricted to a single TCR beta V-J rearrangement rather than whole repertoires.

The germline V gene encodes CDR1 SGHRS and CDR2 YFSETQ. From the cysteine up to the phenylalanine, the CDR3 has a length of 12 residues. The entry retains the CDR3 DNA only, 36 bases that are in frame from base 1. Between the V and J ends, shortened by 2 bases and 2 bases respectively, the junction contains 4 bases. The TCR was taken from a female donor with breast cancer. The rearranged chain carries TRBV5-1 and TRBJ1-2; the D segment cannot be called with confidence. The specimen sequenced was tumor-infiltrating naive CD4+ T cells sorted from the breast tumor. The cell subset or site label, as the study defines it: naive CD4+ T cells, CD4+CD45RA+CD25-. The CDR3 region reads CASSLGNYGYTF. The bases read TGCGCCAGCAGCTTAGGAAACTATGGCTACACCTTC.